One and the same sample provided the 18 T cell receptor beta chains below, sequenced in a study of cytomegalovirus exposure and HLA in healthy donors. A multiplex PCR was run with 60 Vbeta primers and 13 Jbeta primers. Assay: immunoSEQ multiplex PCR; the TCRdb copy retains only in-frame clones and omits some. Of about 160,000 clones in the sample, 71% were seen once. The specimen was PBMCs. The receptors come from a young woman in good health and CMV-seronegative.

The V gene is TRBV2, the J gene TRBJ2-3; 8 bases align to TRBD2. This CDR3 contains 15 residues. Germline V CDR1 and CDR2: SNHLY, FYNNEI. After removal of 5 bases from V and 2 bases from J, the junction contained 6 bases not matched to a gene. The chain's CDR3 is CASSRVAGITDTQYF. Here the CDR3 DNA reads TGTGCCAGCAGTCGAGTAGCGGGAATCACAGATACGCAGTATTTT.

The V call is TRBV7-9, the J call TRBJ1-5; 7 bases are shared with TRBD1. The CDR3 loop spans 15 amino acids. CDR1 and CDR2 from the germline V gene are SEHNR and FQNEAQ (reference sequence). V lost 5 bases, J lost 0 bases, and 4 bases stayed unmatched. CDR3 DNA sequence: TGTGCCAGCAGCGCCGGACAGGATAGCAATCAGCCCCAGCATTTT. Its translation: CASSAGQDSNQPQHF.

The table lists this clone with a count of one. Here the CDR3 DNA reads TGTGCCAGCAGTGTAGCCGGGACTTCGAACACCGGGGAGCTGTTTTTT. Its translation: CASSVAGTSNTGELFF. The J gene is TRBJ2-2, the V gene TRBV27, with D possibly TRBD2 on 6 matching bases. Germline values: CDR1 MNHEY, CDR2 SMNVEV (reference sequence). Trimming stripped 5 bases from V and 0 bases from J, with 13 bases between. The CDR3 is made up of 16 amino acids.

This clone was seen a few times. The rearrangement joins TRBV4-3 to TRBJ1-4, with 8 bases identical to TRBD1. Germline V lookup: CDR1 LGHNA, CDR2 YSLEER. The CDR3 spans 15 residues. Trimming took 0 bases from V and 7 from J; bases not matched to a gene: 4. The CDR3, as DNA: TGCGCCAGCAGCCAAGAACAGGGGGTAGTTGAAAAACTGTTTTTT. This sequence encodes CASSQEQGVVEKLFF.

This clone was recorded once. The chain carries TRBV19 and TRBJ2-1; TRBD1 matches 9 bases. Germline assignment: CDR1 LNHDA and CDR2 SQIVND (reference sequence). V lost 5 bases to trimming and J lost 3 bases; unmatched junction nucleotides: 5. The CDR3 sequence is 15 residues long. The CDR3 bases are TGTGCCAGTAGTCTGGACAGGGGTGTCTACAATGAGCAGTTCTTC. It is translated as CASSLDRGVYNEQFF.

V usage is TRBV6-5 and J usage is TRBJ2-3, with TRBD1 identical over 7 bases. The CDR3 is 14 amino acids. In germline, CDR1 is MNHEY, CDR2 SVGAGI. After removal of 6 bases from V and 6 bases from J, the junction contained 9 bases not matched to a gene. The CDR3 DNA reads TGTGCCAGCAGAGACGACAGGGTCCCGGATACGCAGTATTTT. Encoded protein: CASRDDRVPDTQYF.

This chain links TRBV5-4 with TRBJ2-7; TRBD1 might be the D (6 bases). Germline V lookup: CDR1 SGHNT, CDR2 YYREEE (reference sequence). V was cut by 0 bases and J by 6 bases, with 16 bases left in between. This CDR3 has 15 residues. CDR3 bases: TGTGCCAGCAGCTTGGCCCTCGACAGGACGGGCGAGCAGTACTTC. Its translation is CASSLALDRTGEQYF.

The chain links TRBV28 to TRBJ2-7, with 8 bases lining up with TRBD1. Germline lookup yields CDR1 MDHEN and CDR2 SYDVKM. Trimming took 2 bases from V and 9 from J; bases not matched to a gene: 9. This CDR3 spans 14 amino acids. CDR3 sequence reads: CASSLLQGATVQYF. Here the CDR3 DNA reads TGTGCCAGCAGTTTACTCCAGGGGGCCACGGTGCAGTACTTC.

CDR3 protein: CASSLGTVGEKLFF. CDR3 bases: TGTGCCAGCAGCTTAGGGACAGTGGGTGAAAAACTGTTTTTT. V and J are TRBV7-6 and TRBJ1-4, with a tentative D call TRBD1 (6 bases). Germline assignment: CDR1 SGHVS and CDR2 FNYEAQ. CDR3 length: 14 residues. V lost 1 base and J 7 bases, leaving 10 bases between the germline ends.

There are a few counts of this clone. This sequence joins TRBV27 and TRBJ1-1; 11 nucleotides line up with TRBD1. The CDR3 is 16 residues long. Germline-derived CDR1 and CDR2 are MNHEY and SMNVEV (reference sequence). V shed 5 bases, J shed 5 bases, and the junction held 10 bases outside the gene matches. CDR3 DNA: TGTGCCAGCAGTCCAGGACAGGGGGCACATCGAACTGAAGCTTTCTTT. Protein sequence: CASSPGQGAHRTEAFF.

V is TRBV30 and J is TRBJ2-7; 10 bases agree with TRBD2. The CDR3 is 15 amino acids. Trimming at V came to 3 bases and at J to 3 bases, leaving 8 bases not matched to a gene. Germline CDR1 and CDR2: GTSNPN and SVGIG (reference sequence). CDR3 sequence (DNA): TGTGCCTGGAGCGCGGAGGCTAGCGGGAGCTACGAGCAGTACTTC. Encoded protein: CAWSAEASGSYEQYF. The full variable domain, in which reference TRBV30 and TRBJ2-7 provide the parts outside the CDR3, is SQTIHQWPATLVQPVGSPLSLECTVEGTSNPNLYWYRQAAGRGLQLLFYSVGIGQISSEVPQNLSASRPQDRQFILSSKKLLLSDSGFYLCAWSAEASGSYEQYFGPGTRLTVT.

This chain uses TRBV19 with TRBJ1-3, with 7 bases identical to TRBD1. V was clipped by 7 bases and J by 4 bases; unmatched bases: 10. The germline V gene encodes CDR1 LNHDA and CDR2 SQIVND (reference sequence). This CDR3 is 15 amino acids long. The CDR3 spells CASTPGTGAGNTIYF. In DNA, the CDR3 is TGTGCCAGTACCCCCGGAACAGGGGCCGGAAACACCATATATTTT.

This clone was recorded once. The chain uses TRBV4-3 and TRBJ2-5, with D maybe TRBD2 (6 bases). The CDR3 loop spans 17 amino acids. The germline CDR1 and CDR2 sequences are LGHNA and YSLEER. The V end lost 0 bases, the J end lost 2 bases, and 16 bases lay between the germline ends. This chain's CDR3 is CASSQDGLGLRQETQYF. The CDR3 nucleotides are TGCGCCAGCAGCCAAGATGGTCTGGGACTTCGGCAAGAGACCCAGTACTTC.

The chain uses TRBV2 and TRBJ2-1; tentative D call: TRBD2 (5 bases). The CDR3 length is 12 residues. The germline gives CDR1 SNHLY, CDR2 FYNNEI. Trimming took 6 bases from V and 7 from J, leaving 10 bases between them. The CDR3 coding sequence is TGTGCCAGCAGGGGAGAGTCAAATGAGCAGTTCTTC. Its translation: CASRGESNEQFF.

The chain has TRBV4-2 and TRBJ1-2; D remains ambiguous. V was pared by 0 bases and J by 8 bases, with 10 bases between. The CDR3 extends over 13 amino acids. Per the germline V gene, CDR1 is LGHNA and CDR2 is YNFKEQ. The CDR3 DNA reads as TGTGCCAGCAGCCAAGATCGAGGTGGGGGCTACACCTTC. Encoded protein: CASSQDRGGGYTF.

The chain couples TRBV19 to TRBJ1-5; D is ambiguous. The V and J ends lost 1 base and 7 bases respectively, with 8 bases between them. The CDR3 has 13 amino acids. Germline V lookup: CDR1 LNHDA, CDR2 SQIVND (reference sequence). The CDR3 DNA follows: TGTGCCAGTAGTATAGTACGGGGACAGCCCCAGCATTTT. Residues: CASSIVRGQPQHF.

The DNA of the CDR3 is TGTGCCAGCCGAAGTCTAGCCGCCAGCACAGATACGCAGTATTTT. It encodes CASRSLAASTDTQYF. This chain connects TRBV6-5 to TRBJ2-3, with TRBD2 as a possible D gene (5 bases). The V gene's germline CDR1 is MNHEY and CDR2 SVGAGI. CDR3 length: 15 residues. Trimming took 8 bases from V and 0 from J, leaving 15 bases between them.

This rearrangement joins TRBV7-3 to TRBJ1-1, with TRBD1 identical over 9 bases. V gave up 4 bases and J gave up 5 bases; unmatched junction bases: 8. Germline V lookup: CDR1 SGHTA, CDR2 FQGTGA. CDR3 size: 15 residues. CDR3: CASSSTGGAGTEAFF. Written as DNA, the CDR3 is TGTGCCAGCAGCTCAACAGGGGGCGCTGGAACTGAAGCTTTCTTT.